Sequencing of this TCR beta chain was carried out in a study of cytomegalovirus exposure and HLA in healthy donors. Germline assignment: CDR1 MNHNS and CDR2 SASEGT. Trimming took off 3 bases at V and 1 base at J, with 6 bases between the two ends. The CDR3 contains 13 residues. The PCR contained 60 Vbeta and 13 Jbeta primers. Assay: immunoSEQ multiplex PCR; the TCRdb copy retains only in-frame clones and omits some. This table holds about 61,000 clones, approximately 88% found once. The chain combines TRBV6-1 with TRBJ1-1; no definite D call. The TCR was taken from a man younger than 45 in good health and CMV-seropositive. Material: PBMCs. The CDR3 DNA reads as TGTGCCAGCAGTGAGTACGGGAACACTGAAGCTTTCTTT. Amino acid sequence: CASSEYGNTEAFF.